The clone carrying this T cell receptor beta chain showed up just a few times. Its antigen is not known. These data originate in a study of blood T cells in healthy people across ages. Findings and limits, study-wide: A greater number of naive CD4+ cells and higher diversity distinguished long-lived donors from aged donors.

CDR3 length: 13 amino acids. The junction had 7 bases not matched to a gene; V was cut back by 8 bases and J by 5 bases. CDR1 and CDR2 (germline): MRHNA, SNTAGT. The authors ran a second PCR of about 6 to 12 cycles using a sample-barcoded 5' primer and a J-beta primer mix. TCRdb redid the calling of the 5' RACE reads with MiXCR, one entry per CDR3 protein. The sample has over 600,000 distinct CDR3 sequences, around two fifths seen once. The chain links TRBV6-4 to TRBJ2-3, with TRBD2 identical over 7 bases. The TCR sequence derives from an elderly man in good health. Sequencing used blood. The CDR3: CASGAGVGDTQYF. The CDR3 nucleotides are TGTGCCAGCGGGGCGGGGGTCGGAGATACGCAGTATTTT.